This T cell receptor beta chain stems from a study of cytomegalovirus exposure and HLA in healthy donors. About the study: A subsequent analysis stated that the 120 or so validation repertoires were run on the same platform as the approximately 710 first-cohort repertoires. The study's findings and limits: Most TCR sequences proved rare, with some public TCRs found in many donors. Subsequent analysis of the roughly 120 validation repertoires found a tendency for first-cohort TCR clusters to co-occur.

Here immunoSEQ multiplex PCR was the method, and the copy in TCRdb shows in-frame clones only, minus some. The sample has some 180,000 clones, around 86% seen once; the top ten hold more than 5.5%. A word on this clone: Its cognate antigen is unknown.

The trim removed 5 bases at V and 0 bases at J, leaving 4 bases unmatched. The CDR3 totals 15 residues. CDR1 and CDR2 from the germline V gene are SGHAT and FQDESV (reference sequence). The V and J genes are TRBV11-1 and TRBJ1-5, with 7 bases that match TRBD1. This clonotype was sampled from a man aged 30 to 39 in good health and CMV-seropositive. Specimen: PBMCs. CDR3 in amino acids: CASSANRGSNQPQHF. The CDR3 nucleotides are TGTGCCAGCAGCGCCAACAGGGGTAGCAATCAGCCCCAGCATTTT.